Below are 25 T cell receptor beta chains sequenced from a single sample in a study of blood T cell repertoires in COVID-19. Generated by immunoSEQ multiplex PCR, the TCRdb table keeps only in-frame clones and is missing some. The data contain 150,000 to 200,000 clones, around 78% of them singletons. The sample consisted of PBMCs or T cells enriched from blood (not recorded which). These TCRs come from a woman aged 50 to 60 who had recovered from COVID-19.

This sequence joins TRBV5-8 and TRBJ2-1; 11 bases fit TRBD2. Looked up from germline, CDR1 is SGHTS and CDR2 is YDEGEE. Trimming took 1 base from V and 8 from J; bases not matched to a gene: 5. The CDR3 runs 15 residues. CDR3 nucleotide sequence: TGTGCCAGCAGCTTGATACTAGCGGGAGCTGATGAGCAGTTCTTC. It is translated as CASSLILAGADEQFF.

This chain links TRBV5-4 with TRBJ1-2; possibly TRBD1 for D (6 bases). V shed 5 bases and J shed 8 bases, with 16 bases lying between them. The CDR3 sequence is 13 residues long. Per germline, CDR1 SGHNT and CDR2 YYREEE (reference sequence). In DNA form, the CDR3 reads TGTGCCAGCAGTTACGTCGGACAGTTCGGCTACACCTTC. Protein sequence: CASSYVGQFGYTF. The entire variable domain, with the rest obtained from reference TRBV5-4 and TRBJ1-2, is as follows: ETGVTQSPTHLIKTRGQQVTLRCSSQSGHNTVSWYQQALGQGPQFIFQYYREEENGRGNFPPRFSGLQFPNYSSELNVNALELDDSALYLCASSYVGQFGYTFGSGTRLTVV.

V is TRBV28 and J is TRBJ2-5, with D tentatively TRBD1 (6 bases). The CDR3 spans 14 residues. V gave up 7 bases and J gave up 2 bases, with 14 bases separating them. Germline assignment: CDR1 MDHEN and CDR2 SYDVKM. The CDR3 here is CASTVGQRQETQYF. The CDR3 DNA follows: TGTGCCAGCACAGTTGGACAGCGTCAAGAGACCCAGTACTTC.

The chain employs TRBV4-1 and TRBJ1-2, with D perhaps matching TRBD1 (5 bases). The CDR3 runs to 14 residues. Per the germline V gene, CDR1 is MGHRA and CDR2 is YSYEKL. V lost 6 bases, J lost 5 bases, and 16 bases lay in between. The CDR3 reads CASSPGVRLYGYTF. The CDR3 nucleotides are TGCGCCAGCAGTCCGGGGGTCCGACTTTATGGCTACACCTTC.

The V call is TRBV27, the J call TRBJ1-1; TRBD1 agrees at 9 bases. The CDR3 length is 17 residues. Per germline, CDR1 MNHEY and CDR2 SMNVEV (reference sequence). After removal of 4 bases from V and 1 base from J, the junction contained 10 bases not matched to a gene. CDR3 protein: CASSSFGQGHGNTEAFF. CDR3 bases: TGTGCCAGCAGTTCTTTCGGACAGGGGCACGGGAACACTGAAGCTTTCTTT.

The rearrangement joins TRBV5-4 to TRBJ1-1, with a weak D call TRBD1 (5 bases). CDR3 length: 14 residues. The germline V gene has CDR1 SGHNT and CDR2 YYREEE (reference sequence). Trimming shortened V by 1 base and J by 3 bases, and 10 bases separated the two germline ends. CDR3 protein: CASSLSRDHTEAFF. CDR3 DNA: TGTGCCAGCAGCTTGTCCAGGGATCACACTGAAGCTTTCTTT.

This clone appeared a few times. The genes are TRBV19 and TRBJ2-5, with D uncertain. The CDR3 covers 12 residues. Germline CDR1 and CDR2: LNHDA and SQIVND (reference sequence). V lost 6 bases and J lost 7, with 12 bases in between. The CDR3: CASSHPPGTQYF. In nucleotides, the CDR3 is TGTGCCAGTAGCCACCCCCCGGGGACCCAGTACTTC.

The gene calls are TRBV19 and TRBJ2-3, with TRBD2 identical over 11 bases. Germline V gene lookup returns CDR1 LNHDA and CDR2 SQIVND (reference sequence). J lost 4 bases, V lost 9 bases, and 3 bases had no gene match. This CDR3 comprises 13 residues. This CDR3 reads CASSTSGADTQYF. In DNA form, the CDR3 reads TGTGCCAGCTCGACTAGCGGGGCAGATACGCAGTATTTT.

This chain connects TRBV27 to TRBJ1-5; the D gene is possibly TRBD1 (6 bases). Germline CDR1 MNHEY, CDR2 SMNVEV (reference sequence). CDR3 length: 14 amino acids. Trimming shortened V by 3 bases and J by 4 bases, and 10 bases separated the two germline ends. CDR3 residues: CASSFGQGNQPQHF. The DNA for the CDR3 is TGTGCCAGCAGTTTCGGGCAGGGGAATCAGCCCCAGCATTTT.

This clone was observed once. This sequence joins TRBV5-1 and TRBJ1-6; 9 bases fit TRBD1. Germline-derived CDR1 and CDR2 are SGHRS and YFSETQ. Trimming removed 4 bases from V and 8 bases from J; junction bases left unmatched: 7. The CDR3 contains 15 residues. CDR3 sequence: CASSLTGGKDSPLHF. For the CDR3, the DNA is TGCGCCAGCAGCCTGACAGGGGGAAAAGATTCACCCCTCCACTTT.

V and J are TRBV28 and TRBJ2-2; 7 bases line up with TRBD1. Trimming cost V 6 bases and J 6 bases; bases outside gene matches: 10. This CDR3 is built from 15 residues. Germline V gene sequence: CDR1 MDHEN, CDR2 SYDVKM. CDR3 nucleotide sequence: TGTGCCAGCAGCCAAAGACAGGGTTGGCCCGGGGAGCTGTTTTTT. It is translated as CASSQRQGWPGELFF.

V usage is TRBV11-1 and J usage is TRBJ1-1; D ambiguous. Trimming left V 2 bases short and J 1 base short, with 5 bases between. The CDR3 loop spans 13 amino acids. Germline V gene lookup returns CDR1 SGHAT and CDR2 FQDESV (reference sequence). The CDR3 loop is CASSLHRNTEAFF. CDR3 DNA sequence: TGTGCCAGCAGCTTACACAGGAACACTGAAGCTTTCTTT. The full variable domain, rest sourced from reference TRBV11-1 and TRBJ1-1, is EAEVAQSPRYKITEKSQAVAFWCDPISGHATLYWYRQILGQGPELLVQFQDESVVDDSQLPKDRFSAERLKGVDSTLKIQPAELGDSAMYLCASSLHRNTEAFFGQGTRLTVV.

The rearrangement uses TRBV7-8 and TRBJ1-1, with 7 bases matching TRBD1. Unmatched junction bases numbered 9, after V lost 7 bases and J lost 1 base. CDR3 length equals 15 residues. CDR1 is SGHVS, CDR2 FQNEAQ, per germline. CDR3 sequence: CASTVLGQRNTEAFF. The CDR3 nucleotides read TGTGCCAGCACCGTACTGGGACAGAGGAACACTGAAGCTTTCTTT.

The CDR3 coding sequence is TGTGCCAGCAGCTCGGGACAGTCTAATGAAAAACTGTTTTTT. It translates to CASSSGQSNEKLFF. The rearrangement links TRBV5-4 to TRBJ1-4; the match to TRBD1 covers 7 bases. Germline V gene lookup returns CDR1 SGHNT and CDR2 YYREEE (reference sequence). V lost 3 bases and J lost 3; bases outside the gene matches: 2. CDR3 length: 14 amino acids.

The rearrangement joins TRBV9 to TRBJ2-2, with 9 bases fitting TRBD2. With 7 bases clipped from V and 6 bases from J, the junction kept 10 bases outside the gene matches. The length of the CDR3 is 15 residues. From germline, CDR1 is SGDLS and CDR2 YYNGEE. Here the CDR3 DNA reads TGTGCCAGCGGACCGGGACTAGCAACGGCCGGGGAGCTGTTTTTT. Amino acid sequence: CASGPGLATAGELFF. Variable domain in full (rest from reference TRBV9 and TRBJ2-2): DSGVTQTPKHLITATGQRVTLRCSPRSGDLSVYWYQQSLDQGLQFLIQYYNGEERAKGNILERFSAQQFPDLHSELNLSSLELGDSALYFCASGPGLATAGELFFGEGSRLTVL.

The J gene is TRBJ1-2, the V gene TRBV7-9, with 7 bases matching TRBD1. Unmatched junction bases numbered 12, after V lost 6 bases and J lost 2 bases. The CDR3 has 16 residues. CDR1 SEHNR and CDR2 FQNEAQ come from the germline V gene (reference sequence). CDR3 coding DNA: TGTGCCAGCAGACCCATGGGAACAGGGGCGAACTATGGCTACACCTTC. This codes for CASRPMGTGANYGYTF. The full variable domain, rest sourced from reference TRBV7-9 and TRBJ1-2, is DTGVSQNPRHKITKRGQNVTFRCDPISEHNRLYWYRQTLGQGPEFLTYFQNEAQLEKSRLLSDRFSAERPKGSFSTLEIQRTEQGDSAMYLCASRPMGTGANYGYTFGSGTRLTVV.

The chain joins TRBV2 to TRBJ2-3; D possibly corresponds to TRBD2 (6 bases). Trimming left V 3 bases short and J 4 bases short, with 8 bases between. The CDR3 consists of 13 residues. The V gene's germline CDR1 is SNHLY and CDR2 FYNNEI. CDR3 nucleotides: TGTGCCAGCAGTGATAGGAGGGCAGATACGCAGTATTTT. As protein: CASSDRRADTQYF.

The J gene is TRBJ1-1, the V gene TRBV2, with D tentatively TRBD1 (6 bases). The V and J ends lost 2 bases and 7 bases respectively, with 17 bases between them. In germline, CDR1 is SNHLY, CDR2 FYNNEI. The CDR3 runs to 15 residues. The chain's CDR3 is CASSELVGAGDEAFF. DNA for the CDR3: TGTGCCAGCAGTGAATTGGTGGGGGCGGGGGATGAAGCTTTCTTT.

The chain uses TRBV6-5 and TRBJ1-3; tentatively, D is TRBD1 (5 bases). The V and J ends lost 6 bases and 0 bases respectively, with 9 bases between them. The germline V gene has CDR1 MNHEY and CDR2 SVGAGI. The CDR3 extends over 14 amino acids. The CDR3 protein is CASRSQGSGNTIYF. Here the CDR3 DNA reads TGTGCCAGCAGGTCCCAGGGCTCTGGAAACACCATATATTTT.

The rearrangement links TRBV19 to TRBJ1-4; D uncertain. V was trimmed by 1 base and J by 2 bases, leaving 5 bases between them. The CDR3 runs to 14 residues. The germline V gene has CDR1 LNHDA and CDR2 SQIVND (reference sequence). The CDR3 loop is CASSIVQTNEKLFF. CDR3 DNA: TGTGCCAGTAGTATAGTACAGACTAATGAAAAACTGTTTTTT.

The chain joins TRBV7-6 to TRBJ2-2; 15 nucleotides agree with TRBD2. Trimming at V came to 0 bases and at J to 3 bases, leaving 11 bases not matched to a gene. This CDR3 has 21 amino acids. The germline gives CDR1 SGHVS, CDR2 FNYEAQ. The CDR3 reads CASSLATRTSGRASDTGELFF. The CDR3 nucleotides are TGTGCCAGCAGCTTAGCCACGAGGACTAGCGGGAGGGCCAGTGACACCGGGGAGCTGTTTTTT.

This sequence joins TRBV5-1 and TRBJ1-2; TRBD1 is a possible D gene (6 bases). Trimming took off 0 bases at V and 8 bases at J, with 14 bases between the two ends. CDR3 length: 14 residues. The germline V gene encodes CDR1 SGHRS and CDR2 YFSETQ. The CDR3 coding sequence is TGCGCCAGCAGCTTGGGGGCAGGGGCGGACGGCTACACCTTC. This codes for CASSLGAGADGYTF.

The CDR3: CASSSAYGGQETQYF. DNA for the CDR3: TGTGCCAGCAGCTCGGCCTACGGGGGCCAAGAGACCCAGTACTTC. This chain joins TRBV13 and TRBJ2-5; D perhaps matches TRBD2 (6 bases). Trimming removed 4 bases at V and 1 base at J, with 13 bases between. Germline V lookup: CDR1 PRHDT, CDR2 FYEKMQ (reference sequence). The CDR3 length is 15 residues.

CDR3 residues: CASRTRAYGYTF. DNA for the CDR3: TGTGCCAGCAGGACCAGGGCCTATGGCTACACCTTC. The rearrangement links TRBV12-3 or TRBV12-4 to TRBJ1-2, with a weak D call TRBD1 (5 bases). Trimming took off 6 bases at V and 4 bases at J, with 9 bases between the two ends. The CDR3 sequence is 12 residues long.

A word on this clone: The sample contains more than one DNA sequence encoding this CDR3. This chain links TRBV28 with TRBJ1-2, with unresolved D. CDR1 and CDR2 (germline): MDHEN, SYDVKM. Trimming took off 1 base at V and 4 bases at J, with 4 bases between the two ends. The CDR3 covers 12 residues. The CDR3 nucleotides read TGTGCCAGCAGTTTATCGGGCTATGGCTACACCTTC. Protein sequence: CASSLSGYGYTF.